This note documents a single TCR beta chain sequence. There is no known antigen for this receptor. HCMV-specific IgG was detected in serum with a commercial ELISA kit to determine HCMV serostatus. Ficoll density gradient centrifugation was used to isolate peripheral blood mononuclear cells from blood. This record belongs to a study of T cells expressing NK-cell markers (dated by TCRdb to the early 2020s). Broadly, across the study: In sorted CD3+CD56+NKG2C+, CD3+CD56+NKG2C- and CD3+CD56-NKG2C+ T-cell subsets from several donors, TCR beta-chain repertoires were profiled. Among the eight sequenced donors, only one was HCMV-seronegative, while the other seven were HCMV-seropositive. The eight sequenced donors were randomly selected healthy volunteers, three men and five women. Illumina HiSeq 2000/2500, MiSeq or NextSeq was used to sequence libraries as 2 x 150 bp reads.

TCRdb lists the instrument as Illumina HiSeq 2000. The TCR beta cDNA libraries were made using 5'RACE template switching, a step that added both a universal primer site and unique molecular identifiers. Priming for cDNA synthesis came from the TCR beta constant segment, and two successive PCR amplification steps followed. On the study's bioinformatics: Reads were demultiplexed and grouped by UMI with MIGEC, and clonotypes were assembled and quantified with MiTCR. To remove erroneous sequences, TCR cDNA sequences were retained only when supported by two or more reads. Downstream repertoire analysis used the tcR package, and clonotypes were matched across fractions by CDR3 nucleotide sequence plus V segment. Antigen specificity was annotated against VDJdb with VDJmatch, allowing one amino acid substitution in CDR3. TCRdb reprocessed the reads; each CDR3 protein sequence makes one entry, and DNA is unavailable. These V and J calls are TCRdb output, not the study's own analysis. The sample's table lists a count of around 380,000 distinct CDR3 sequences. The ten largest make up around 10% of the sample.

The germline V gene provides CDR1 KGHDR and CDR2 SFDVKD. The CDR3 starts with the cysteine, ends with the phenylalanine, and has 14 residues. There is no recorded DNA. Study-wide findings and limitations: It remained unclear whether the expanded NKG2C-expressing T cell clones were specific for HCMV antigens. Those dominant clonotypes were again the most abundant among CD3+CD56-NKG2C+ cells in four donors, at roughly 28.3-60.1%. In several donors, the dominant CD3+CD56+NKG2C+ clonotypes were found to rank among the top 10 CD8+ clonotypes and to make up 1.0-7.0% of CD8+ T cells.

The receptor was isolated from a woman aged 50 to 60 in good health. Donor details come from another sample of the same person, matched by shared clones. The chain joins TRBV24-1 to TRBJ2-7; TCRdb outputs TRBD1, but without DNA this stays unchecked. Sequencing input: blood T cells: a sorted CD56 or NKG2C T cell subset, CD4+ or CD8+ T cells, or bulk PBMC T cells (not recorded which). The CDR3 protein sequence reads: CATSDSDRGYEQYF.